Detailed here is one T cell receptor (beta chain). The antigen remains undetermined. The assay was immunoSEQ multiplex PCR, and TCRdb's table has in-frame clones only and misses some. The sample has hundreds of thousands of clones; 70% to 75% are singletons. A split of CD4+ cells into CD45RA+ naive and CD45RA-negative memory subsets was performed. The sample originates from a study of shared clonotypes between healthy human individuals. At the level of the study: Ranging from 18 to 49 in age, donors were a couple of women and a few men. CD8 memory received one plate per donor, CD8 naive two, CD4 memory three and CD4 naive three. Study results and limitations: Clonotypes that were shared across a handful of donors made up approximately 5% of naive CD4 clonotypes.

Between the trimmed V and J ends, which lost 10 bases and 0 bases, there was a span of 7 bases. There are 12 residues in the CDR3. CDR1 and CDR2 (germline): MDHEN, SYDVKM. The source material was memory CD4+ T cells sorted from blood. Subset here: CD45RA-negative fraction. The genes are TRBV28 and TRBJ2-1; D is undetermined. This TCR was sampled from a man aged 25-40 years in good health. The CDR3: CATRGSYNEQFF. As DNA, the CDR3 is TGTGCCACACGCGGCTCCTACAATGAGCAGTTCTTC.